These T cell receptor beta chains were read from a single sample in a study of blood T cell repertoires in COVID-19. The method was immunoSEQ multiplex PCR; TCRdb's version includes in-frame clones alone and lacks a portion of them. This repertoire shows 140,000 to 150,000 clones, around 86% found once; its top ten account for over 9%. Sequencing was carried out using PBMCs or T cells enriched from blood (not recorded which). Every receptor here comes from a man between 60 and 75 years old who had recovered from COVID-19. The CDR3 runs from the conserved cysteine through the conserved F or W. The D gene is left open where the match is weak. Size is omitted from some rows. Given values are once, few, many or a class for expanded clones.

d_call clone_size j_call v_call cdr3_aa cdr3_nt
NA NA TRBJ1-6 TRBV14 CASSDTNSYNSPLHF TGTGCCAGCAGCGACACCAACTCCTATAATTCACCCCTCCACTTT
TRBD1 once TRBJ1-2 TRBV7-3 CASSQNTPGTGHGYTF TGTGCCAGCAGCCAGAACACCCCCGGGACAGGGCATGGCTACACCTTC
TRBD2 NA TRBJ2-7 TRBV13 CASREGGTSREQYF TGTGCCAGCAGGGAGGGGGGGACTAGCCGGGAGCAGTACTTC
NA NA TRBJ1-5 TRBV2 CASSVWAHQPQHF TGTGCCAGCAGTGTCTGGGCCCATCAGCCCCAGCATTTT
TRBD2 NA TRBJ2-7 TRBV27 CASSLGLAEVHIYEQYF TGTGCCAGCAGTCTGGGACTAGCGGAGGTCCATATTTACGAGCAGTACTTC
TRBD1 NA TRBJ1-1 TRBV18 CASSPVLGTEYTEAFF TGTGCCAGCTCACCAGTGCTCGGGACAGAGTACACTGAAGCTTTCTTT
NA NA TRBJ1-6 TRBV29-1 CSVAAGTKNSPLHF TGCAGCGTAGCCGCCGGGACAAAAAATTCACCCCTCCACTTT
TRBD2 NA TRBJ2-7 TRBV5-1 CASSLVAGSYEQYF TGCGCCAGCAGCTTGGTAGCGGGGTCCTACGAGCAGTACTTC
TRBD1 NA TRBJ1-1 TRBV5-4 CASSQNLQGYSEAFF TGTGCCAGCAGCCAAAATCTACAGGGGTACTCTGAAGCTTTCTTT
NA NA TRBJ1-2 TRBV28 CATRAGGGYGYTF TGTGCCACCCGTGCTGGGGGCGGCTATGGCTACACCTTC
NA NA TRBJ1-1 TRBV4-1 CASSQDPTGRERTEAFF TGCGCCAGCAGCCAAGACCCCACAGGGAGGGAGAGGACTGAAGCTTTCTTT
TRBD1 NA TRBJ2-3 TRBV28 CASRPQRGLTDTQYF TGTGCCAGCAGGCCCCAGAGGGGGCTCACAGATACGCAGTATTTT
NA many TRBJ2-3 TRBV7-6 CASSLEGFVFTDTQYF TGTGCCAGCAGCTTAGAGGGGTTCGTGTTCACAGATACGCAGTATTTT
TRBD2 NA TRBJ2-5 TRBV10-2 CASSWTRTSGKETQYF TGCGCCAGCAGCTGGACTAGGACTAGCGGAAAAGAGACCCAGTACTTC
NA many TRBJ1-1 TRBV7-9 CASSLSGTEAFF TGTGCCAGCAGCTTATCCGGTACTGAAGCTTTCTTT
NA NA TRBJ1-1 TRBV12-3/TRBV12-4 CASSLKPGAEAFF TGTGCCAGCAGTTTAAAGCCCGGGGCTGAAGCTTTCTTT
NA NA TRBJ2-7 TRBV3-1/TRBV3-2 CASSQSIGVYLEQYF TGTGCCAGCAGCCAATCGATCGGGGTGTACCTAGAGCAGTACTTC
NA NA TRBJ1-2 TRBV11-2 CASSYPGYGYTF TGTGCCAGCAGCTACCCAGGCTATGGCTACACCTTC
TRBD1 NA TRBJ2-1 TRBV28 CASSAQKRDRLTLYNEQFF TGTGCCAGCAGTGCACAGAAGAGGGACAGACTAACCCTCTACAATGAGCAGTTCTTC
TRBD1 NA TRBJ2-7 TRBV5-4 CASSRSPGQGSYEQYF TGTGCCAGCAGCAGATCACCGGGACAGGGGTCCTACGAGCAGTACTTC
TRBD2 few TRBJ2-1 TRBV10-3 CASKRELTNNEQFF TGTGCCTCAAAGCGGGAGCTGACGAACAATGAGCAGTTCTTC
NA NA TRBJ1-5 TRBV30 CAWGAGLDQPQHF TGTGCCTGGGGTGCAGGGTTGGATCAGCCCCAGCATTTT
TRBD1 NA TRBJ2-7 TRBV5-6 CASSLLTGVANEQYF TGTGCCAGCAGCCTGCTGACAGGGGTTGCGAACGAGCAGTACTTC
TRBD1 NA TRBJ1-4 TRBV19 CASSIDRGRQEKLFF TGTGCCAGTAGTATAGATAGGGGGCGACAGGAAAAACTGTTTTTT
TRBD1 NA TRBJ1-2 TRBV4-2 CASSQGQGWSLYTF TGTGCCAGCAGCCAAGGACAGGGTTGGTCTCTCTACACCTTC
NA NA TRBJ1-5 TRBV28 CASSGGQAQPQHF TGTGCCAGCAGCGGGGGGCAGGCTCAGCCCCAGCATTTT
NA NA TRBJ1-3 TRBV23-1 CASSQWTVPGNTIYF TGCGCCAGCAGTCAATGGACAGTACCTGGAAACACCATATATTTT
NA NA TRBJ2-1 TRBV27 CASSQGGLSHNEQFF TGTGCCAGCAGTCAGGGGGGACTGTCCCACAATGAGCAGTTCTTC
NA NA TRBJ1-4 TRBV11-2 CASSFRQNEKLFF TGTGCCAGCAGCTTCCGTCAGAATGAAAAACTGTTTTTT
TRBD2 NA TRBJ2-3 TRBV28 CASSSLAGPTDTQYF TGTGCCAGCAGTTCCCTAGCGGGGCCCACAGATACGCAGTATTTT
NA NA TRBJ2-5 TRBV19 CASSIAETQYF TGTGCCAGTAGTATAGCTGAGACCCAGTACTTC
NA NA TRBJ1-4 TRBV11-2 CASSRAGYNEKLFF TGTGCCAGCAGCCGCGCGGGGTATAATGAAAAACTGTTTTTT
NA NA TRBJ1-1 TRBV10-2 CASSEGGLGITEAFF TGCGCCAGCAGTGAGGGGGGGTTAGGGATCACTGAAGCTTTCTTT
NA NA TRBJ2-6 TRBV2 CASSNQRAGANVLTF TGTGCCAGCAGCAACCAACGGGCTGGGGCCAACGTCCTGACTTTC
NA NA TRBJ2-3 TRBV6-5 CASSYSSPDTQYF TGTGCCAGCAGTTACTCGAGCCCAGATACGCAGTATTTT
TRBD1 NA TRBJ2-7 TRBV7-9 CASSLAFGQEREQYF TGTGCCAGCAGCTTAGCCTTCGGACAGGAGCGCGAGCAGTACTTC
NA NA TRBJ1-1 TRBV2 CASSESATLNTEAFF TGTGCCAGCAGTGAAAGTGCGACACTGAACACTGAAGCTTTCTTT
NA NA TRBJ2-5 TRBV18 CASSPRWEVGTQYF TGTGCCAGCTCACCACGATGGGAGGTTGGGACCCAGTACTTC
NA few TRBJ1-6 TRBV7-3 CASSSQGRRSSPLHF TGTGCCAGCAGCTCACAGGGCAGGCGGAGTTCACCCCTCCACTTT